These T cell receptor beta chains were read from a single sample in a study of CD8+ T cells in alopecia areata. TCRdb keeps only in-frame clones here, not all; method: immunoSEQ multiplex PCR. The repertoire has roughly 110,000 clones, 84% of them found once; the top ten carry about 24%. The sequenced sample was CD8+ T cells sorted from blood, obtained at week 24, from a patient treated with tofacitinib. The receptors originated from a human donor with alopecia areata. Each CDR3 is given with its conserved first and last residue. A D gene is named only where the DNA matches it firmly. Clone size is given for some rows only: seen once, a few or many times, or a class if the clone is expanded.

V: TRBV19
size: NA
J: TRBJ2-4
D: TRBD1
DNA: TGTGCCACACGACAGGGGGCCAAAAACATTCAGTACTTC
CDR3: CATRQGAKNIQYF

V: TRBV5-1
size: NA
J: TRBJ1-1
D: NA
DNA: TGCGCCAGCAGGATGAACACTGAAGCTTTCTTT
CDR3: CASRMNTEAFF

V: TRBV29-1
size: NA
J: TRBJ2-1
D: TRBD2
DNA: TGCAGCGTTGAAGGGGCGGGGGGGCCCATCGGTGAGCAGTTCTTC
CDR3: CSVEGAGGPIGEQFF

V: TRBV10-2
size: once
J: TRBJ1-6
D: NA
DNA: TGCGCCAGCAGTGAGGGTGGATCACCCCTCCACTTT
CDR3: CASSEGGSPLHF

V: TRBV6-6
size: NA
J: TRBJ1-2
D: NA
DNA: TGTGCCAGCCTGGGGGGAGGGGATGGCTACACCTTC
CDR3: CASLGGGDGYTF

V: TRBV4-2
size: NA
J: TRBJ2-7
D: NA
DNA: TGTGCCAGCAGCCAAGAGGCGGGGAGTTTCTACGAGCAGTACTTC
CDR3: CASSQEAGSFYEQYF

V: TRBV7-2
size: few
J: TRBJ2-3
D: NA
DNA: TGTGCCAGCAGCTTATCTAGAGGGGCCGGAGATACGCAGTATTTT
CDR3: CASSLSRGAGDTQYF

V: TRBV19
size: NA
J: TRBJ2-2
D: NA
DNA: TGTGCCAGTAGTACATTACCGGGACCGGCGGGCACCGGGGAGCTGTTTTTT
CDR3: CASSTLPGPAGTGELFF

V: TRBV6-6
size: NA
J: TRBJ2-2
D: NA
DNA: TGTGCCAGCATTGGCGGGGAGCTGTTTTTT
CDR3: CASIGGELFF

V: TRBV7-6
size: NA
J: TRBJ2-5
D: NA
DNA: TGTGCCAGCAGCTTACTAGCCTACCAAGAGACCCAGTACTTC
CDR3: CASSLLAYQETQYF

V: TRBV7-9
size: NA
J: TRBJ1-2
D: TRBD1
DNA: TGTGCCAGCAGCTCCACGGGACAGGGTTACGTGGGCTATGGCTACACCTTC
CDR3: CASSSTGQGYVGYGYTF

V: TRBV5-1
size: once
J: TRBJ2-7
D: NA
DNA: TGCGCCAGCAGCTTGGCCGAGGTTGGGGGTGTGTACGAGCAGTACTTC
CDR3: CASSLAEVGGVYEQYF

V: TRBV6-5
size: NA
J: TRBJ2-2
D: NA
DNA: TGTGCCAGCACCTGGGGACAGAACACCGGGGAGCTGTTTTTT
CDR3: CASTWGQNTGELFF

V: TRBV9
size: NA
J: TRBJ1-5
D: NA
DNA: TGTGCCAGCAGCCCTCGGGATTTGCCATATAGCAATCAGCCCCAGCATTTT
CDR3: CASSPRDLPYSNQPQHF

V: TRBV29-1
size: NA
J: TRBJ1-1
D: TRBD1
DNA: TGCAGCGTTGAAGCGACAGGGGACCCTGAAGCTTTCTTT
CDR3: CSVEATGDPEAFF

V: TRBV5-4
size: NA
J: TRBJ1-1
D: TRBD1
DNA: TGTGCCAGCAGCGGCCGGGACAGCCTTATTGAAGCTTTCTTT
CDR3: CASSGRDSLIEAFF

V: TRBV19
size: NA
J: TRBJ2-3
D: NA
DNA: TGTGCCAGTTGGGCAGGCACAGATACGCAGTATTTT
CDR3: CASWAGTDTQYF

V: TRBV29-1
size: NA
J: TRBJ2-3
D: TRBD2
DNA: TGCAGCGTTTTCCTAGCGGGGGTTGATGGGGCAGATACGCAGTATTTT
CDR3: CSVFLAGVDGADTQYF

V: TRBV29-1
size: NA
J: TRBJ2-7
D: NA
DNA: TGCAGCGTTGAGACAGGAACCTCCTACGAGCAGTACTTC
CDR3: CSVETGTSYEQYF

V: TRBV4-2
size: NA
J: TRBJ1-2
D: NA
DNA: TGTGCCAGCAGCCCTACCGGGCCAGTACGGGCAGATGGCTACACCTTC
CDR3: CASSPTGPVRADGYTF

V: TRBV5-5
size: few
J: TRBJ2-7
D: NA
DNA: TGTGCCAGCAGCCCTGGACATAGCCTTTCCTACGAGCAGTACTTC
CDR3: CASSPGHSLSYEQYF

V: TRBV5-1
size: few
J: TRBJ2-7
D: NA
DNA: TGCGCCAGCAGCTTGCCAGGGCGCGGTACCTACGAGCAGTACTTC
CDR3: CASSLPGRGTYEQYF

V: TRBV5-6
size: NA
J: TRBJ2-3
D: TRBD2
DNA: TGTGCCAGCAGCAGAGTAGCGGGGGGCCTGGGAACAGATACGCAGTATTTT
CDR3: CASSRVAGGLGTDTQYF

V: TRBV5-4
size: NA
J: TRBJ2-1
D: TRBD2
DNA: TGTGCCAGCAGCTTCCCGACTAGCGGGGGGGCCGATGAGCAGTTCTTC
CDR3: CASSFPTSGGADEQFF